These T cell receptor beta chains were read from a single sample in a study of shared clonotypes between healthy human individuals. Clones were sequenced by immunoSEQ multiplex PCR, and TCRdb holds only the in-frame ones, with some missing. This table holds under 650,000 clones, almost 97% found once. Sequencing was done on a sample of naive CD4+ T cells sorted from blood. The receptor set was obtained from a woman aged 25-40 years in good health. Both conserved end residues are part of each CDR3. The D gene is left open where the match is weak.

j_gene: TRBJ1-1
d_gene: -
v_gene: TRBV7-9
CDR3nt: TGTGCCAGCAGCTTAGCCGGGAACACTGAAGCTTTCTTT
CDR3aa: CASSLAGNTEAFF

j_gene: TRBJ2-7
d_gene: TRBD2
v_gene: TRBV5-1
CDR3nt: TGCGCCAGCAGCCCCGGACTAGCGGGAGTCATGTACGAGCAGTACTTC
CDR3aa: CASSPGLAGVMYEQYF

j_gene: TRBJ1-1
d_gene: TRBD1
v_gene: TRBV2
CDR3nt: TGTGCCAGTTATCAACAGGGGGTTCGGACTGAAGCTTTCTTT
CDR3aa: CASYQQGVRTEAFF

j_gene: TRBJ2-7
d_gene: TRBD2
v_gene: TRBV4-1
CDR3nt: TGCGCCAGCAGCCAAGTAGCGGGAGCCCCCTACGAGCAGTACTTC
CDR3aa: CASSQVAGAPYEQYF

j_gene: TRBJ2-1
d_gene: TRBD2
v_gene: TRBV6-6
CDR3nt: TGTGCCAGCAGTCCGGGAGGTTACCCCTACAATGAGCAGTTCTTC
CDR3aa: CASSPGGYPYNEQFF

j_gene: TRBJ1-1
d_gene: TRBD1
v_gene: TRBV6-4
CDR3nt: TGTGCCAGCTACAGGGGGCGGAACAGTGAAGCTTTCTTT
CDR3aa: CASYRGRNSEAFF

j_gene: TRBJ2-7
d_gene: TRBD2
v_gene: TRBV29-1
CDR3nt: TGCAGCGCCGTACTAGCGGGCTACGAGCAGTACTTC
CDR3aa: CSAVLAGYEQYF

j_gene: TRBJ1-1
d_gene: -
v_gene: TRBV11-2
CDR3nt: TGTGCCAGCAGCTTCGGTCCGAACACTGAAGCTTTCTTT
CDR3aa: CASSFGPNTEAFF

j_gene: TRBJ2-7
d_gene: TRBD2
v_gene: TRBV7-2
CDR3nt: TGTGCCAGCAGCCCCACTAGCGGGAGATCCTACGAGCAGTACTTC
CDR3aa: CASSPTSGRSYEQYF

j_gene: TRBJ2-6
d_gene: -
v_gene: TRBV9
CDR3nt: TGTGCCAGCAGCGTAGAGGGTGGGAGCTCGGCTCTCGGGGCCAACGTCCTGACTTTC
CDR3aa: CASSVEGGSSALGANVLTF

j_gene: TRBJ2-7
d_gene: TRBD1
v_gene: TRBV10-1
CDR3nt: TGCGCCAGCAGTGAGTCCAGGGACAGGGTGGTCTACGAGCAGTACTTC
CDR3aa: CASSESRDRVVYEQYF

j_gene: TRBJ2-3
d_gene: -
v_gene: TRBV7-8
CDR3nt: TGTGCCAGCAGACGTCAGACTAATTCAGATACGCAGTATTTT
CDR3aa: CASRRQTNSDTQYF

j_gene: TRBJ2-3
d_gene: -
v_gene: TRBV6-1
CDR3nt: TGTGCCAGCAGTGAACCCGGGGCGGAGGATACGCAGTATTTT
CDR3aa: CASSEPGAEDTQYF

j_gene: TRBJ2-2
d_gene: TRBD2
v_gene: TRBV28
CDR3nt: TGTGCCAGCAGTGGAACTAGCGGGGTTGAGAAGCTGTTTTTT
CDR3aa: CASSGTSGVEKLFF

j_gene: TRBJ1-1
d_gene: TRBD1
v_gene: TRBV6-5
CDR3nt: TGTGCCAGCAGTTACTCCCTAACAGGGGTGGCTGAAGCTTTCTTT
CDR3aa: CASSYSLTGVAEAFF

j_gene: TRBJ1-5
d_gene: -
v_gene: TRBV5-4
CDR3nt: TGTGCCAGCAGCTGGGGGGGGGCCCGAGATCAGCCCCAGCATTTT
CDR3aa: CASSWGGARDQPQHF

j_gene: TRBJ2-1
d_gene: TRBD2
v_gene: TRBV29-1
CDR3nt: TGCAGCGTTGACGGTATAGCGGGTAAAAATGAGCAGTTCTTC
CDR3aa: CSVDGIAGKNEQFF

j_gene: TRBJ1-4
d_gene: TRBD1
v_gene: TRBV5-1
CDR3nt: TGCGCCAGCAGCTGGACGCAGGGGGCCGGCGAAAAACTGTTTTTT
CDR3aa: CASSWTQGAGEKLFF